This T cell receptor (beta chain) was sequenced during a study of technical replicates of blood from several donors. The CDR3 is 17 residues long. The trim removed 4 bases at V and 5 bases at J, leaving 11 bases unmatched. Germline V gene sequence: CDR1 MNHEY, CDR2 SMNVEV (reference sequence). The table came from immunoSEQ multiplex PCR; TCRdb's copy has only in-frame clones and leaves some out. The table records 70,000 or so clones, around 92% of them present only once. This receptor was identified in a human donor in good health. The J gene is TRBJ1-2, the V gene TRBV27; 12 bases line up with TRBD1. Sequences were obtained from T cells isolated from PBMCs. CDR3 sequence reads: CASSYTGTGGPLYGYTF. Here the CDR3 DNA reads TGTGCCAGCAGTTACACCGGGACAGGGGGCCCTCTTTATGGCTACACCTTC.